This entry lists 27 T cell receptor beta chains sequenced from one sample in a study of OX40 agonist ivuxolimab in advanced cancers. Libraries were built with the immunoSEQ multiplex PCR assay. TCRdb retrieved this table from immuneACCESS and kept in-frame rearrangements only. Not all clones are present; in checked studies, unresolved V genes account for under half, and no reason is known for the remainder. This sample gives 70,000 to 95,000 clones in total; 70% to 90% of them show up just once. The top ten clones comprise 2.5% to 3.5% of the sample. The specimen was CD4+ or CD8+ T cells sorted from blood, collected in a trial of the OX40 agonist ivuxolimab. The receptors shown here come from an adult with an advanced solid tumor such as melanoma, head and neck, liver or kidney cancer.

This clone was detected only a few times. The V gene is TRBV11-2, the J gene TRBJ2-7, with 12 bases identical to TRBD2. The V and J ends lost 5 bases and 4 bases, in that order; junction bases with no gene match: 3. This CDR3 comprises 14 residues. Germline lookup yields CDR1 SGHAT and CDR2 FQNNGV. The DNA for the CDR3 is TGTGCCAGCAGCCTAGCGGGAGGGGGGTACGAGCAGTACTTC. Amino acids: CASSLAGGGYEQYF.

The chain couples TRBV5-1 to TRBJ2-7, with TRBD1 identical over 7 bases. CDR1 and CDR2 from the germline V gene are SGHRS and YFSETQ. J lost 4 bases, V lost 5 bases, and 9 bases had no gene match. This CDR3 is 14 amino acids long. CDR3 amino acids: CASSPGAGGYEQYF. CDR3 coding DNA: TGCGCCAGCAGTCCTGGTGCAGGGGGTTACGAGCAGTACTTC.

The chain carries TRBV18 and TRBJ1-5; D call uncertain. Germline CDR1 and CDR2: KGHSH and LQKENI. Trimming stripped 2 bases from V and 0 bases from J, with 8 bases between. CDR3 length: 15 amino acids. The CDR3 sequence: CASSPTKDSNQPQHF. The CDR3 DNA reads as TGTGCCAGCTCACCAACCAAGGATAGCAATCAGCCCCAGCATTTT.

The chain combines TRBV5-4 with TRBJ2-7; 9 positions match TRBD2. Germline V lookup: CDR1 SGHNT, CDR2 YYREEE (reference sequence). This CDR3 has 16 residues. Trimming removed 0 bases from V and 1 base from J; junction bases left unmatched: 5. CDR3 sequence (DNA): TGTGCCAGCAGCTTGGGCGGGAGGGCGTTATCCTACGAGCAGTACTTC. Translated, it gives CASSLGGRALSYEQYF.

The chain has TRBV6-5 and TRBJ2-5; perhaps TRBD2 as D (8 bases). V dropped 5 bases and J dropped 1 base, with 14 bases sitting between them. This CDR3 region has 15 residues. The germline CDR1 and CDR2 sequences are MNHEY and SVGAGI. The chain's CDR3 is CASSRGGTAQETQYF. The CDR3 region has the DNA TGTGCCAGCAGTCGCGGGGGGACAGCCCAAGAGACCCAGTACTTC.

The chain has TRBV12-5 and TRBJ1-6; the D gene is possibly TRBD1 (6 bases). CDR3 length: 14 amino acids. Germline CDR1 is LGHNT and CDR2 is FRNRAP. V was pared by 5 bases and J by 10 bases, with 15 bases between. The CDR3 nucleotides read TGTGCTAGTGGTAACCACCCAGGGGAGTCACCCCTCCACTTT. Protein: CASGNHPGESPLHF.

The count of this clone is one. The rearrangement links TRBV7-9 to TRBJ1-2; TRBD1 matches 7 bases. CDR1 is SEHNR, CDR2 FQNEAQ, per germline (reference sequence). J was trimmed by 12 bases and V by 5 bases; bases with no gene match: 6. The CDR3 extends over 11 amino acids. The CDR3 reads CASSLGQSHTF. DNA of the CDR3: TGTGCCAGCAGCCTGGGACAGTCCCACACCTTC.

V is TRBV5-1 and J is TRBJ1-4; 8 positions agree with TRBD1. V was clipped by 3 bases and J by 8 bases; unmatched bases: 6. This CDR3 is 14 amino acids long. Germline values: CDR1 SGHRS, CDR2 YFSETQ. The CDR3 DNA reads TGCGCCAGCAGCTCGGGACAGGTTGGGGAAAAACTGTTTTTT. Encoded protein: CASSSGQVGEKLFF.

The V and J genes are TRBV5-6 and TRBJ2-5, with 12 nucleotides matching TRBD2. V shed 2 bases, J shed 4 bases, and the junction held 9 bases outside the gene matches. The CDR3 covers 17 residues. Germline-derived CDR1 and CDR2 are SGHDT and YYEEEE. The CDR3 DNA follows: TGTGCCAGCAGCTTTACCCTAGCGGGGGGGCTGGGAGAGACCCAGTACTTC. Translation gives CASSFTLAGGLGETQYF.

V is TRBV18 and J is TRBJ2-3; D perhaps matches TRBD2 (5 bases). Germline V gene data show CDR1 as KGHSH and CDR2 as LQKENI. The length of the CDR3 is 15 residues. Trimming pared 2 bases from V and 2 bases from J, leaving 11 bases between. DNA for the CDR3: TGTGCCAGCTCACCATTTGGACTGCCCACAGATACGCAGTATTTT. Translating it yields CASSPFGLPTDTQYF. Supplemented by reference TRBV18 and TRBJ2-3, the full variable domain reads NAGVMQNPRHLVRRRGQEARLRCSPMKGHSHVYWYRQLPEEGLKFMVYLQKENIIDESGMPKERFSAEFPKEGPSILRIQQVVRGDSAAYFCASSPFGLPTDTQYFGPGTRLTVL.

This clone showed up just once. The V and J genes are TRBV2 and TRBJ2-7, with D maybe TRBD2 (5 bases). Germline CDR1 and CDR2: SNHLY and FYNNEI. The V end lost 6 bases, the J end lost 5 bases, and 17 bases lay between the germline ends. The CDR3 has 14 residues. The CDR3 DNA reads as TGTGCCAGCAGAGGAACTAGTAGTTCGCACGAGCAGTACTTC. As protein: CASRGTSSSHEQYF. The entire variable domain, with the rest obtained from reference TRBV2 and TRBJ2-7, is as follows: EPEVTQTPSHQVTQMGQEVILRCVPISNHLYFYWYRQILGQKVEFLVSFYNNEISEKSEIFDDQFSVERPDGSNFTLKIRSTKLEDSAMYFCASRGTSSSHEQYFGPGTRLTVT.

The chain links TRBV19 to TRBJ1-3; TRBD1 might be the D (5 bases). The V gene lost 3 bases and the J gene lost 4 bases, with 7 bases spanning the gap. This CDR3 has 13 residues. Germline values: CDR1 LNHDA, CDR2 SQIVND (reference sequence). The CDR3 sequence is CASSIDSGNTIYF. The CDR3 coding sequence is TGTGCCAGTAGTATCGACAGCGGAAACACCATATATTTT.

The CDR3 DNA follows: TGTGCCACCAGCAGCCCCAAAGTTGCAGGGGCCTACAATGAGCAGTTCTTC. This encodes CATSSPKVAGAYNEQFF. This chain uses TRBV15 with TRBJ2-1, with a weak D call TRBD1 (6 bases). Germline V gene sequence: CDR1 LNHNV, CDR2 YYDKDF (reference sequence). The CDR3 spans 17 residues. V was clipped by 3 bases and J by 2 bases, with 17 bases between them.

The chain carries TRBV6-1 and TRBJ1-2; 7 bases align to TRBD1. The CDR3 is 13 residues long. The V gene's germline CDR1 is MNHNS and CDR2 SASEGT. V dropped 8 bases and J dropped 4; count of bases not matched to a gene: 7. CDR3 bases: TGTGCCAGCGCGACAGGGAACGGCTATGGCTACACCTTC. Protein sequence: CASATGNGYGYTF.

J is TRBJ1-2 and V is TRBV5-6; D is unclear. Germline CDR1 reads SGHDT; CDR2 reads YYEEEE. V lost 4 bases to trimming and J lost 4 bases, with 5 bases between them. The length of the CDR3 is 11 residues. CDR3 protein: CASSTSYGYTF. The CDR3, as DNA: TGTGCCAGCAGCACCTCCTATGGCTACACCTTC.

The chain carries TRBV6-1 and TRBJ2-2, with D tentatively TRBD1 (5 bases). The V end was cut by 5 bases, the J end by 0 bases, with 10 bases between. Germline V lookup: CDR1 MNHNS, CDR2 SASEGT. The CDR3 is 15 residues long. Written as DNA, the CDR3 is TGTGCCAGCAGTTCAGGGAATTCGAACACCGGGGAGCTGTTTTTT. This sequence encodes CASSSGNSNTGELFF.

The chain joins TRBV18 to TRBJ2-3; the D call may be TRBD1 or TRBD2 (5 bases each). This CDR3 comprises 14 residues. CDR1 and CDR2 from the germline V gene are KGHSH and LQKENI. V gave up 0 bases and J gave up 2 bases, with 6 bases separating them. The CDR3 loop reads CASSPPGVTDTQYF. CDR3 nucleotides: TGTGCCAGCTCACCACCGGGGGTCACAGATACGCAGTATTTT.

The chain has TRBV6-5 and TRBJ1-4, with 7 nucleotides matching TRBD1. Germline V lookup: CDR1 MNHEY, CDR2 SVGAGI. V lost 6 bases, J lost 7 bases, and 8 bases stayed unmatched. The CDR3 runs 14 residues. CDR3 amino acids: CASSPGTDGEKLFF. The DNA for the CDR3 is TGTGCCAGCAGCCCCGGGACAGATGGTGAAAAACTGTTTTTT.

The chain has TRBV25-1 and TRBJ2-5, with 8 bases fitting TRBD2. Germline values: CDR1 MGHDK, CDR2 SYGVNS. V lost 10 bases and J lost 5; bases outside the gene matches: 6. The CDR3 sequence is 12 residues long. CDR3 DNA sequence: TGTGCCACCGGGAGGGCCCGGGAGACCCAGTACTTC. As protein: CATGRARETQYF.

Comment on this clone: The junction departs from germline at one end; a sequencing error may be responsible. The chain joins TRBV7-7 to TRBJ2-5; 9 nucleotides align to TRBD2. CDR3 length equals 14 residues. Germline assignment: CDR1 SSHAT and CDR2 FNYEAQ (reference sequence). The CDR3 is CASSAGSGGETQYF. Written as DNA, the CDR3 is TGTGCTAGCAGCGCCGGTAGCGGGGGAGAGACCCAGTACTTC.

The genes are TRBV27 and TRBJ2-7, with 12 bases identical to TRBD2. Per the germline V gene, CDR1 is MNHEY and CDR2 is SMNVEV (reference sequence). The CDR3 sequence is 15 residues long. V shed 5 bases, J shed 7 bases, and the junction held 9 bases outside the gene matches. The CDR3 DNA reads as TGTGCCAGCAGTCCTCGACTAGCGGGAGTGGGTGAGCAGTACTTC. Protein sequence: CASSPRLAGVGEQYF.

The chain employs TRBV2 and TRBJ2-5; D call uncertain. There are 14 residues in the CDR3. V was trimmed by 6 bases and J by 1 base, leaving 12 bases between them. Germline V gene lookup returns CDR1 SNHLY and CDR2 FYNNEI. The CDR3 region is CASRTSWAQETQYF. Here the CDR3 DNA reads TGTGCCAGCAGGACGTCTTGGGCCCAAGAGACCCAGTACTTC.

V gene TRBV6-1 combines with J gene TRBJ2-1; D unresolved. This CDR3 is built from 13 residues. Trimming took 6 bases from V and 9 from J, leaving 15 bases between them. Germline lookup yields CDR1 MNHNS and CDR2 SASEGT. The CDR3 loop reads CASRRLTAPEQFF. The DNA of the CDR3 is TGTGCCAGCAGGCGACTGACGGCCCCTGAGCAGTTCTTC.

The V gene is TRBV5-6, the J gene TRBJ2-5; either TRBD1 or TRBD2 may supply D (5 bases each). The CDR3 is 15 amino acids. Germline V gene lookup returns CDR1 SGHDT and CDR2 YYEEEE. The V and J ends lost 4 bases and 2 bases respectively, with 15 bases between them. The CDR3 is CASSEIQDWQETQYF. In DNA form, the CDR3 reads TGTGCCAGCAGCGAAATACAGGACTGGCAAGAGACCCAGTACTTC.

The CDR3 is CASTLTGNYGYTF. CDR3 coding DNA: TGTGCCAGCACCTTGACAGGGAACTATGGCTACACCTTC. The V and J genes are TRBV6-6 and TRBJ1-2, with 7 bases identical to TRBD1. Trimming cost V 7 bases and J 2 bases; bases outside gene matches: 4. Germline lookup yields CDR1 MNHNY and CDR2 SVGAGI (reference sequence). This CDR3 comprises 13 residues.

This chain uses TRBV5-1 with TRBJ2-2, with D possibly TRBD1 on 6 matching bases. The germline V gene encodes CDR1 SGHRS and CDR2 YFSETQ. Trimming pared 4 bases from V and 2 bases from J, leaving 15 bases between. This CDR3 comprises 16 residues. CDR3 sequence: CASSPTTGTNTGELFF. CDR3 bases: TGCGCCAGCAGCCCCACGACAGGAACCAACACCGGGGAGCTGTTTTTT. The whole variable domain, remainder taken from reference TRBV5-1 and TRBJ2-2, is KAGVTQTPRYLIKTRGQQVTLSCSPISGHRSVSWYQQTPGQGLQFLFEYFSETQRNKGNFPGRFSGRQFSNSRSEMNVSTLELGDSALYLCASSPTTGTNTGELFFGEGSRLTVL.

With respect to this clone: Other DNA sequences in the same sample also yield this CDR3. The chain joins TRBV6-5 to TRBJ2-3; D ambiguous. The CDR3 has 12 amino acids. Germline CDR1 MNHEY, CDR2 SVGAGI. Between the trimmed V and J ends, which lost 6 bases and 0 bases, there was a span of 4 bases. CDR3 DNA sequence: TGTGCCAGCAGGGGGAGCACAGATACGCAGTATTTT. Translated: CASRGSTDTQYF.